The T cell receptor beta chain described here comes from a study of CD8 T cells in ankylosing spondylitis. Quantitative 5'-RACE was performed with molecular barcodes, and it yielded the TCR beta libraries. TCRdb reanalysed the 5' RACE reads using MiXCR and keeps one entry per CDR3 protein. The data contain nearly 250,000 distinct CDR3 sequences, about 30% of them singletons. Worth noting for this clonotype: Its antigen is as yet unknown.

Findings and limits, study-wide: Disease-associated clones were reportedly significantly overrepresented in matched ankylosing spondylitis synovial fluid.

Trimming cost V 8 bases and J 4 bases; bases outside gene matches: 11. The CDR3 runs 15 residues. Germline CDR1 MNHNS, CDR2 SASEGT. This sequence joins TRBV6-1 and TRBJ2-1, with TRBD2 matching 7 bases. The sequenced sample consisted of blood, either unsorted or a sorted T cell fraction (not recorded which). The clonotype comes from a male donor with ankylosing spondylitis or in good health (not recorded which). In DNA, the CDR3 is TGTGCCAGCGGGAGGGGAGGGGCGGGATACAATGAGCAGTTCTTC. Translation: CASGRGGAGYNEQFF.